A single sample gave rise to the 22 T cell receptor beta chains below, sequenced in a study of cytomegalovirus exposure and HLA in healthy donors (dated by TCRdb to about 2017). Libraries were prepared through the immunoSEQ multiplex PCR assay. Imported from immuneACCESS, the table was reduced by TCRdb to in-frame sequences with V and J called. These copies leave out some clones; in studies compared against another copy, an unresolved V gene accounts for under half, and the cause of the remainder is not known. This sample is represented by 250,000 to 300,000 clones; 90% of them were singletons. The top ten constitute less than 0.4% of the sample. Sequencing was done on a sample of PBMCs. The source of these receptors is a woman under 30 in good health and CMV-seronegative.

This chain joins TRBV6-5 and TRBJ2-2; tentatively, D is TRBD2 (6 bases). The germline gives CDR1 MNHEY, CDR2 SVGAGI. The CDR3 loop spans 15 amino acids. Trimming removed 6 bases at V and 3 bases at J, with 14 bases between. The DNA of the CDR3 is TGTGCCAGCAGCCTAGCGAAGGATTACACCGGGGAGCTGTTTTTT. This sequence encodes CASSLAKDYTGELFF.

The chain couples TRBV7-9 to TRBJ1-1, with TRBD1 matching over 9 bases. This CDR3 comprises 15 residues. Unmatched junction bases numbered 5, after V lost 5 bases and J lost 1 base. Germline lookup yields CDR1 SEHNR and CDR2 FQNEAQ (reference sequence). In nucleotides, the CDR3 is TGTGCCAGCAGCCCGTGGGGACAGGGGAACACTGAAGCTTTCTTT. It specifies CASSPWGQGNTEAFF.

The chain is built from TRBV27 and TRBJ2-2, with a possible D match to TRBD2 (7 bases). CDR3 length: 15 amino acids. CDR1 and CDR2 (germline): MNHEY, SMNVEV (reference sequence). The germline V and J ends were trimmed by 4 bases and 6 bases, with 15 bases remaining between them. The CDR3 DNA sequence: TGTGCCAGCAGTTGGGGGGGCCACCCCCCCGGGGAGCTGTTTTTT. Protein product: CASSWGGHPPGELFF.

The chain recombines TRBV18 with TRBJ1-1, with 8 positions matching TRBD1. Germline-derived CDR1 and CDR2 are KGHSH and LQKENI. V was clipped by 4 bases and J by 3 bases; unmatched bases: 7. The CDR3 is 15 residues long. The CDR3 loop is CASSLRTGMDTEAFF. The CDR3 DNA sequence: TGTGCCAGCTCACTTAGGACAGGGATGGACACTGAAGCTTTCTTT.

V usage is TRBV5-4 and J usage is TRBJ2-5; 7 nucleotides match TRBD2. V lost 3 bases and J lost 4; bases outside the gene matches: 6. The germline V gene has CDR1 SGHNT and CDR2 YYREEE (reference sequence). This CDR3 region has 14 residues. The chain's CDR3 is CASSSRGGGETQYF. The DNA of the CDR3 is TGTGCCAGCAGCTCCCGTGGGGGGGGAGAGACCCAGTACTTC.

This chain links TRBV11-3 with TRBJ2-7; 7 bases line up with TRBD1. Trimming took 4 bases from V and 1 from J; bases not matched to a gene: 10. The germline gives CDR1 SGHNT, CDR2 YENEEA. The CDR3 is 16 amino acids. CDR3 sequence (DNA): TGTGCCAGCAGCTCATCCGGGACAGCCATGTCCTACGAGCAGTACGTC. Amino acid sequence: CASSSSGTAMSYEQYV.

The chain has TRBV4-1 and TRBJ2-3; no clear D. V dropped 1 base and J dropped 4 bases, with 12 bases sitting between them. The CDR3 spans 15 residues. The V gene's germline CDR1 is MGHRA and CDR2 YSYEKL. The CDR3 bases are TGCGCCAGCAGCCAAGGCAACCGGTTGCCAGATACGCAGTATTTT. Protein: CASSQGNRLPDTQYF.

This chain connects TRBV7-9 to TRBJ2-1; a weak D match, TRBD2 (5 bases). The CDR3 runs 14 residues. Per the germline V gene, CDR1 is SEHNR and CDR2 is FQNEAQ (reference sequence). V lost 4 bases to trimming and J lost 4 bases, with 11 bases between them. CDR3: CASSSPLAYNEQFF. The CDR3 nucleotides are TGTGCCAGCAGCTCCCCCCTAGCATACAATGAGCAGTTCTTC.

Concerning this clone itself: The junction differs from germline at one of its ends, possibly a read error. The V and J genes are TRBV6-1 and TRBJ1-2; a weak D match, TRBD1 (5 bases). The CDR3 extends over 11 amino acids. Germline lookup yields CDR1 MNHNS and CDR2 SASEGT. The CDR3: CASSGKGQGHF. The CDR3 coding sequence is TGTGCCAGCAGTGGTAAAGGGCAAGGACACTTC.

The CDR3: CASSRDRGRTEAFF. DNA for the CDR3: TGCGCCAGCAGCCGGGACAGGGGGAGGACTGAAGCTTTCTTT. The rearrangement uses TRBV5-1 and TRBJ1-1, with 11 bases fitting TRBD1. Germline-derived CDR1 and CDR2 are SGHRS and YFSETQ. This CDR3 comprises 14 residues. V was pared by 4 bases and J by 5 bases, with 4 bases of the junction left unmatched.

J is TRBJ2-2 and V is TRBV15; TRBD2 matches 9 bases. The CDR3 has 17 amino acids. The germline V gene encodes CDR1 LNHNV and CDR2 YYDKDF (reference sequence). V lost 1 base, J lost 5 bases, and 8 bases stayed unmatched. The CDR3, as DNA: TGTGCCACCAGCAGAGGGCTAGCGGGGAGTGAAACCGGGGAGCTGTTTTTT. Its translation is CATSRGLAGSETGELFF.

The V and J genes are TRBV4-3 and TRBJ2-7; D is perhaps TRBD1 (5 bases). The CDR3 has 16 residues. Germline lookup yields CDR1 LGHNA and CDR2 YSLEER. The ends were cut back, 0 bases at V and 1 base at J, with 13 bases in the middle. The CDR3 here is CASSQDYATESYEQYF. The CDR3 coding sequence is TGCGCCAGCAGCCAAGATTACGCGACAGAATCCTACGAGCAGTACTTC.

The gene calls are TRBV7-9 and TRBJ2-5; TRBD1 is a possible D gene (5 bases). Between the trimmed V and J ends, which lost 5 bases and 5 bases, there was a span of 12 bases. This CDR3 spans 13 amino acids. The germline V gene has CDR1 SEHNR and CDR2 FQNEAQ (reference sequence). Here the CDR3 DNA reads TGTGCCAGCAGCCCACCCCCAGGGGAGACCCAGTACTTC. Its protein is CASSPPPGETQYF.

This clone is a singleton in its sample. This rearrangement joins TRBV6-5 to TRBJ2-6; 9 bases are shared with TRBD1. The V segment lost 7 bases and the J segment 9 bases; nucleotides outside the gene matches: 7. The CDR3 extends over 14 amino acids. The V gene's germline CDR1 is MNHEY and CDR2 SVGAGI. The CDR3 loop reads CASTDRGKDNVLTF. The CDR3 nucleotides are TGTGCCAGCACTGACAGGGGGAAAGACAACGTCCTGACTTTC.

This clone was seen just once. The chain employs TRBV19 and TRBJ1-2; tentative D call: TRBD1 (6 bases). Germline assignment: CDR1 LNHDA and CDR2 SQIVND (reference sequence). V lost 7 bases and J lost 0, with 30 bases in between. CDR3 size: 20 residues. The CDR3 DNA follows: TGTGCCAGTACCCCTCCGGTATGGAAGGGACATATCACAACTAACTATGGCTACACCTTC. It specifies CASTPPVWKGHITTNYGYTF.

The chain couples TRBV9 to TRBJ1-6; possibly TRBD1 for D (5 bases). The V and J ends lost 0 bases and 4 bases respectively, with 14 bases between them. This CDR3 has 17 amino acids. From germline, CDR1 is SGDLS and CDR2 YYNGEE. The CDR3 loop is CASSVDGGEGYNSPLHF. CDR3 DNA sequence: TGTGCCAGCAGCGTAGATGGAGGGGAAGGGTATAATTCACCCCTCCACTTT. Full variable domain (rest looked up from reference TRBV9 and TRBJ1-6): DSGVTQTPKHLITATGQRVTLRCSPRSGDLSVYWYQQSLDQGLQFLIQYYNGEERAKGNILERFSAQQFPDLHSELNLSSLELGDSALYFCASSVDGGEGYNSPLHFGNGTRLTVT.

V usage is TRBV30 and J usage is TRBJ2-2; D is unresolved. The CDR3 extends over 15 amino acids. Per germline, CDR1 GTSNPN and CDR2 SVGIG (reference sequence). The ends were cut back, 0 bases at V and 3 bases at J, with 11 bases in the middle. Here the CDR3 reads CAWSVSLSYTGELFF. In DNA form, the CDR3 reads TGTGCCTGGAGTGTTTCGTTAAGCTACACCGGGGAGCTGTTTTTT.

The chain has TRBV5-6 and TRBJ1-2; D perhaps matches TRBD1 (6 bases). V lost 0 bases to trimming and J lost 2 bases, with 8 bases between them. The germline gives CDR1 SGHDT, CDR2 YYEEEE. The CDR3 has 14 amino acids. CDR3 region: CASSLADRNYGYTF. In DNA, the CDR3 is TGTGCCAGCAGCTTGGCAGACAGGAACTATGGCTACACCTTC.

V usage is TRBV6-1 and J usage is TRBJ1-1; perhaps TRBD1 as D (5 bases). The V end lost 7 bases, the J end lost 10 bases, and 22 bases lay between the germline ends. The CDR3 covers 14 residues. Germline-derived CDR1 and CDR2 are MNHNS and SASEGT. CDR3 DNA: TGTGCCAGCACCCTGGACGGGGGGGGAAGGGGAGCTTTCTTT. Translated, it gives CASTLDGGGRGAFF.

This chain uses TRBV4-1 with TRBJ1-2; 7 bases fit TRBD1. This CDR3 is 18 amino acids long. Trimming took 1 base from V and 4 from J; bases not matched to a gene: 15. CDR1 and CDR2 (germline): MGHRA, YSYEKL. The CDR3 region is CASSQVFAPGQLVYGYTF. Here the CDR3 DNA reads TGCGCCAGCAGCCAAGTTTTTGCTCCGGGACAGCTAGTCTATGGCTACACCTTC.

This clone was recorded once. CDR3: CSVEPSGGAQTQYF. CDR3 DNA: TGCAGCGTTGAGCCTAGCGGGGGGGCACAGACCCAGTACTTC. The chain employs TRBV29-1 and TRBJ2-5; TRBD2 agrees at 12 bases. The germline CDR1 and CDR2 sequences are SQVTM and ANQGSEA. The CDR3 totals 14 residues. Losses at the gene ends were 3 bases for V and 6 bases for J; bases not matched to a gene: 5.

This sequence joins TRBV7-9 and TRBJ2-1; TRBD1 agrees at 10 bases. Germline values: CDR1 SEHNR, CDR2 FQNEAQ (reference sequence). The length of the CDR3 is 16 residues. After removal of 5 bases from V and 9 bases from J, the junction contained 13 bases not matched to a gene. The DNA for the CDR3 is TGTGCCAGCAGCCCTAGACAGGGGGCAATGGATGGTGAGCAGTTCTTC. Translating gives CASSPRQGAMDGEQFF.